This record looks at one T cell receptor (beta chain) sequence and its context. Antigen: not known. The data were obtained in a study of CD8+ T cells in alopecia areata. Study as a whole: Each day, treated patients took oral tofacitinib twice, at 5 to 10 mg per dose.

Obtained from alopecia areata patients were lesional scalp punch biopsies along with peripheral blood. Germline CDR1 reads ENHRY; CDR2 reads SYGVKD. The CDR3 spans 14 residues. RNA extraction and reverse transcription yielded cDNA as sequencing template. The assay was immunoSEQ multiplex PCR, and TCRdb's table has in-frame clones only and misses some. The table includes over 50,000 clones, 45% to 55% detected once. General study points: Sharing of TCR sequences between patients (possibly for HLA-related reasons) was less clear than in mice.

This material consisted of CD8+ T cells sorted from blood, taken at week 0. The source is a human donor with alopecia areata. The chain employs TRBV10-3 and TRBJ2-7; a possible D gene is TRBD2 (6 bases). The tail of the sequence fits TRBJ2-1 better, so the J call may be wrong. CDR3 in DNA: TGTGCCAGCAAGCCGTGGGGAGGTGACAATGAGCAGTTCTTC. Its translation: CASKPWGGDNEQFF.